This T cell receptor (beta chain) was identified in a study of identical twins. Study-level points and caveats: Sequences that were beta out-of-frame showed weaker excess twin sharing. There were fewer insertions in abundant cord blood beta clonotypes, but memory repertoires showed no such pattern.

Template switching introduced a universal primer site, and the cDNA bore unique molecular identifiers. TCRdb independently ran MiXCR on the 5' RACE reads; one entry per CDR3 protein. Seen here are more than 650,000 distinct CDR3 sequences, 6% to 6.5% observed once, and the top ten hold roughly 1.8%. The V gene's germline CDR1 is MNHNS and CDR2 SASEGT. The V gene lost 8 bases and the J gene lost 0 bases, with 13 bases spanning the gap. The CDR3 has 14 amino acids. Donors were all healthy Caucasians. This clonotype was seen ten or more times. Its antigen is currently unknown. This sequence was found in a man between 18 and 29 years old in good health. The source material was naive T cells sorted from blood. This sequence joins TRBV6-1 and TRBJ1-1; D call uncertain. The CDR3 is CASGPATLNTEAFF. Written as DNA, the CDR3 is TGTGCCAGCGGACCTGCGACACTGAACACTGAAGCTTTCTTT.